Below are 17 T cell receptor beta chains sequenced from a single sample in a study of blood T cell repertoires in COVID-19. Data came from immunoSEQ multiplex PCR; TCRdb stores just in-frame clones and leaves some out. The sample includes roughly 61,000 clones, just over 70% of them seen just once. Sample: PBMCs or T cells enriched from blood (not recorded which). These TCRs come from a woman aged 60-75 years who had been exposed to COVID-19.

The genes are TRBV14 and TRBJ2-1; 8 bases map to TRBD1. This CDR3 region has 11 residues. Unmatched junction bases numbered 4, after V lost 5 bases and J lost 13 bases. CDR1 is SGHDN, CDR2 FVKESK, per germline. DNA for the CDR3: TGTGCCAGCAGCATCGGACAGGGTCAGTTCTTC. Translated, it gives CASSIGQGQFF.

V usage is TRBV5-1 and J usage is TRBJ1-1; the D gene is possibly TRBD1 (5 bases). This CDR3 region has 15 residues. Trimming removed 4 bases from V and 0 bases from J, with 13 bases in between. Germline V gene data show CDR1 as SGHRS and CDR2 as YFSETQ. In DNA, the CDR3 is TGCGCCAGCAGCATAGGGGACTTCATGAACACTGAAGCTTTCTTT. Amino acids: CASSIGDFMNTEAFF.

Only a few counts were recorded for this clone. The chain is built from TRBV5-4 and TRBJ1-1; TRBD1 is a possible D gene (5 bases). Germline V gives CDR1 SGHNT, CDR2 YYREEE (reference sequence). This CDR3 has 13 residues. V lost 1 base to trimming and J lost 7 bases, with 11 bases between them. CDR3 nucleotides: TGTGCCAGCAGCTTGATGGGGGGAAATGAAGCTTTCTTT. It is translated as CASSLMGGNEAFF.

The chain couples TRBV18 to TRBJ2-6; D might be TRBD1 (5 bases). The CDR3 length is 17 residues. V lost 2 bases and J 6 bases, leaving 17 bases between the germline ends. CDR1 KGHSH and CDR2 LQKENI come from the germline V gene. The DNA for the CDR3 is TGTGCCAGCTCACCAAGGGGTGGGTTTCAAGTGGCCAACGTCCTGACTTTC. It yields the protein CASSPRGGFQVANVLTF.

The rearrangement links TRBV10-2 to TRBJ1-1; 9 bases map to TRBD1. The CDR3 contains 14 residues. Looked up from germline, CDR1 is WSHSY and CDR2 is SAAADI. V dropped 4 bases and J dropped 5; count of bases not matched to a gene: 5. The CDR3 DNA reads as TGCGCCAGCAGTGGAACAGGGGGCGGGACTGAAGCTTTCTTT. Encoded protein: CASSGTGGGTEAFF.

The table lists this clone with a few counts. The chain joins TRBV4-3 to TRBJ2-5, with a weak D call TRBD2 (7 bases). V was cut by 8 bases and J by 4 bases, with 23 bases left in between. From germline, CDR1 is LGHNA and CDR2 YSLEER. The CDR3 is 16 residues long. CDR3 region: CASSQGGSGTVETQYF. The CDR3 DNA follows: TGCGCCAGCTCGCAAGGGGGGAGCGGGACGGTAGAGACCCAGTACTTC.

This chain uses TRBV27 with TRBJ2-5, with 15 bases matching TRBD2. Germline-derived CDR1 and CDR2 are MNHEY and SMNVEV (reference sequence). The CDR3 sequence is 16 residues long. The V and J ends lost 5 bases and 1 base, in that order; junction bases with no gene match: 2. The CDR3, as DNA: TGTGCCAGCAGTCTGGGACTAGCGGGAGGCCAAGAGACCCAGTACTTC. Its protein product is CASSLGLAGGQETQYF.

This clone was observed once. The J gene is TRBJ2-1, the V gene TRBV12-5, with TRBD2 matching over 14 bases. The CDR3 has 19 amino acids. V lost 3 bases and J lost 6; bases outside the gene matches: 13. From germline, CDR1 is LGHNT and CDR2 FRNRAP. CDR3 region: CASGFSGGMGLAGVNEQFF. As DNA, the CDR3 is TGTGCTAGTGGTTTCTCAGGGGGGATGGGACTAGCGGGAGTCAATGAGCAGTTCTTC.

In DNA, the CDR3 is TGTGCCAGCAGCTTAGCGAGCGGGACATACAATGAGCAGTTCTTC. This encodes CASSLASGTYNEQFF. The rearrangement joins TRBV7-2 to TRBJ2-1, with a possible D match to TRBD2 (7 bases). This CDR3 contains 15 residues. The germline CDR1 and CDR2 sequences are SGHTA and FQGNSA. The V end was cut by 0 bases, the J end by 4 bases, with 10 bases between.

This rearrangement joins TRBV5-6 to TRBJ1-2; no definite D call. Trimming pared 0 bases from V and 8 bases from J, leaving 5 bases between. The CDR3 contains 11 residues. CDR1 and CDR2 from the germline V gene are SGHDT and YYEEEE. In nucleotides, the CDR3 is TGTGCCAGCAGCTTGGATGGCGGCTACACCTTC. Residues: CASSLDGGYTF. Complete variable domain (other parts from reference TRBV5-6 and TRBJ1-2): DAGVTQSPTHLIKTRGQQVTLRCSPKSGHDTVSWYQQALGQGPQFIFQYYEEEERQRGNFPDRFSGHQFPNYSSELNVNALLLGDSALYLCASSLDGGYTFGSGTRLTVV.

CDR3 in amino acids: CASSTWDSVVAEAFF. CDR3 in DNA: TGTGCCAGCAGTACCTGGGACTCTGTGGTGGCTGAAGCTTTCTTT. The chain has TRBV28 and TRBJ1-1, with D maybe TRBD1 (5 bases). CDR3 length: 15 residues. Germline V lookup: CDR1 MDHEN, CDR2 SYDVKM. V gave up 5 bases and J gave up 6 bases, with 19 bases separating them.

The CDR3 sequence: CASSAGGGPDTQYF. The DNA for the CDR3 is TGTGCCAGCAGCGCAGGGGGCGGCCCAGATACGCAGTATTTT. This chain uses TRBV9 with TRBJ2-3, with 8 bases fitting TRBD1. Germline CDR1 SGDLS, CDR2 YYNGEE. Trimming cost V 3 bases and J 4 bases; bases outside gene matches: 4. The length of the CDR3 is 14 residues.

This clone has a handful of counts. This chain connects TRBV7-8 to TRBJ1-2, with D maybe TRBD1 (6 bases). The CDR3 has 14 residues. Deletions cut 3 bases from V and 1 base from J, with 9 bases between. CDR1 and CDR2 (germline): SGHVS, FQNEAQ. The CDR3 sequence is CASSLDSHNYGYTF. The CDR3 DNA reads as TGTGCCAGCAGCTTGGACAGCCATAACTATGGCTACACCTTC.

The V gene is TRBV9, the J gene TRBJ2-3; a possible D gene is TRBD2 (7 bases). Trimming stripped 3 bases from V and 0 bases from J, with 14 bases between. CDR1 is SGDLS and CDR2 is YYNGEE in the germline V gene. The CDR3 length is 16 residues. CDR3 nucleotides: TGTGCCAGCAGCGCCGGGGGGCGAATGAGCACAGATACGCAGTATTTT. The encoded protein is CASSAGGRMSTDTQYF. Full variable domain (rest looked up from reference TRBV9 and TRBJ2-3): DSGVTQTPKHLITATGQRVTLRCSPRSGDLSVYWYQQSLDQGLQFLIQYYNGEERAKGNILERFSAQQFPDLHSELNLSSLELGDSALYFCASSAGGRMSTDTQYFGPGTRLTVL.

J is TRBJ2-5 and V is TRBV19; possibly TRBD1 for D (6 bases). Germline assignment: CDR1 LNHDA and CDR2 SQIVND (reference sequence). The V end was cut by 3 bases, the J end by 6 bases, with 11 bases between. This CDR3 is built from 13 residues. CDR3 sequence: CASSMGHGKTQYF. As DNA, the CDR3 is TGTGCCAGTAGTATGGGACATGGAAAGACCCAGTACTTC.

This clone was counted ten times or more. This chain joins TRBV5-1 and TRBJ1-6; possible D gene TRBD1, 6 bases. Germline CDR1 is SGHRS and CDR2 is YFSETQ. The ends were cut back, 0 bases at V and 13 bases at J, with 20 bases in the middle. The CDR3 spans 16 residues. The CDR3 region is CASSLAGPQGPPPLHF. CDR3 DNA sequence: TGCGCCAGCAGCTTGGCCGGTCCACAGGGACCTCCTCCCCTCCACTTT.

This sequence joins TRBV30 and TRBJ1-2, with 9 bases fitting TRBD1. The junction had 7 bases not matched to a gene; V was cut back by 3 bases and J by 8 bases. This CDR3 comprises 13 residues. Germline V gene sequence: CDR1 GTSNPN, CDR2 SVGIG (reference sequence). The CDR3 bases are TGTGCCTGGAGCAATACAGGGGGCAAGGGCTACACCTTC. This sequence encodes CAWSNTGGKGYTF.